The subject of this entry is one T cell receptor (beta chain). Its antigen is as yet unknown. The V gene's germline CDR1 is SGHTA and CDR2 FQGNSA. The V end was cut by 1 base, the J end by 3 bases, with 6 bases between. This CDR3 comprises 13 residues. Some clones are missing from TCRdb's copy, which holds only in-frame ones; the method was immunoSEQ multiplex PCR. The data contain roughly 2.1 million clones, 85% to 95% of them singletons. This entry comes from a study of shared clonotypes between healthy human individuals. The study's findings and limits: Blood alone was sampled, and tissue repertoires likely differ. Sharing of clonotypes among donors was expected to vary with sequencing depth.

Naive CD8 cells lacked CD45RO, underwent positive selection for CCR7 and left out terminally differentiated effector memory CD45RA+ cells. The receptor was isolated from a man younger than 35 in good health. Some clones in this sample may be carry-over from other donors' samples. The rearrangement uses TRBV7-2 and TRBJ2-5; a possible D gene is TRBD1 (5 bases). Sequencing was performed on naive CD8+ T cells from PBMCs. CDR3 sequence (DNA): TGTGCCAGCAGCTTAGTCAGGGAAGAGACCCAGTACTTC. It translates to CASSLVREETQYF. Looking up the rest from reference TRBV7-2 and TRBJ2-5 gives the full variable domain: GAGVSQSPSNKVTEKGKDVELRCDPISGHTALYWYRQSLGQGLEFLIYFQGNSAPDKSGLPSDRFSAERTGGSVSTLTIQRTQQEDSAVYLCASSLVREETQYFGPGTRLLVL.